This T cell receptor beta chain derives from a study of shared clonotypes between healthy human individuals. Study-wide points: Clonotypes which were not shared had lower generation probabilities than clonotypes that all four donors shared.

Note on this clone: The antigen is not known.

V shed 0 bases and J shed 1 base, with 6 bases lying between them. The CDR3 runs to 14 residues. Germline-derived CDR1 and CDR2 are KGHSH and LQKENI. Only CD45RO-negative cells positively selected for CCR7 counted as naive CD8 cells, so terminally differentiated effector memory CD45RA+ cells were excluded. Donors comprised healthy HIV-negative adults lacking recent acute infections or vaccinations. Sequencing used immunoSEQ multiplex PCR; TCRdb keeps in-frame clones, though not all of them. The table lists around 1,900,000 clones, about 93% of them singletons. This sequence originates from a man between 18 and 29 years old in good health. Some clones in this sample may be carry-over from other donors' samples. The material sequenced was naive CD8+ T cells from PBMCs. This chain joins TRBV18 and TRBJ1-1; no clear D. The DNA for the CDR3 is TGTGCCAGCTCACCACCCGGGTGGAACACTGAAGCTTTCTTT. It encodes CASSPPGWNTEAFF.